Below, 26 T cell receptor beta chains from the same sample are listed, as sequenced in a study of blood T cell repertoires in COVID-19. TCRdb's copy holds only in-frame clones and misses some; the assay was immunoSEQ multiplex PCR. Here the sample spans 160,000 or so clones, roughly 88% being singletons. The sample comprised PBMCs or T cells enriched from blood (not recorded which). Receptors were obtained from a woman between 50 and 59 years old who had recovered from COVID-19.

This chain joins TRBV6-5 and TRBJ1-1; TRBD1 matches at 9 bases. The trim removed 10 bases at V and 1 base at J, leaving 4 bases unmatched. This CDR3 contains 13 residues. Per the germline V gene, CDR1 is MNHEY and CDR2 is SVGAGI. This CDR3 is CATGTGSNTEAFF. The CDR3 region has the DNA TGTGCCACCGGGACAGGGTCGAACACTGAAGCTTTCTTT.

The genes are TRBV6-2 or TRBV6-3 and TRBJ2-2, with TRBD2 identical over 11 bases. The germline V gene has CDR1 MNHEY and CDR2 SVGEGT. The junction had 15 bases not matched to a gene; V was cut back by 2 bases and J by 4 bases. This CDR3 contains 20 residues. CDR3 protein: CASSYTTWTSGRPSTGELFF. CDR3 bases: TGTGCCAGCAGTTACACTACATGGACTAGCGGGCGACCGAGCACCGGGGAGCTGTTTTTT.

This clone has more than one count but fewer than ten. The rearrangement links TRBV9 to TRBJ2-2, with TRBD1 matching over 7 bases. Per germline, CDR1 SGDLS and CDR2 YYNGEE. The CDR3 is made up of 16 amino acids. The V gene end was trimmed by 6 bases and the J gene end by 4 bases; junction bases not matched to a gene: 12. In nucleotides, the CDR3 is TGTGCCAGCACCCCTTCGACAGGGTGGAGCACCGGGGAGCTGTTTTTT. Amino acids: CASTPSTGWSTGELFF.

The chain links TRBV14 to TRBJ2-7; 10 nucleotides agree with TRBD1. The CDR3 consists of 15 residues. The J segment lost 3 bases and the V segment lost 0 bases, leaving 2 bases of the junction unmatched. In germline, CDR1 is SGHDN, CDR2 FVKESK. CDR3 DNA sequence: TGTGCCAGCAGCCAAGAGGACAGGGGGTACTACGAGCAGTACTTC. Translated: CASSQEDRGYYEQYF.

This clone occurred once. The J gene is TRBJ1-2, the V gene TRBV5-8; D unclear. The V end lost 3 bases, the J end lost 3 bases, and 9 bases lay between the germline ends. Germline CDR1 reads SGHTS; CDR2 reads YDEGEE. The CDR3 runs to 13 residues. The CDR3 DNA follows: TGTGCCAGCAGCTCTACCGCGTACTATGGCTACACCTTC. It specifies CASSSTAYYGYTF. The complete variable domain, with remaining parts taken from reference TRBV5-8 and TRBJ1-2, reads EAGVTQSPTHLIKTRGQQATLRCSPISGHTSVYWYQQALGLGLQFLLWYDEGEERNRGNFPPRFSGRQFPNYSSELNVNALELEDSALYLCASSSTAYYGYTFGSGTRLTVV.

The rearrangement links TRBV6-5 to TRBJ2-3; 8 bases map to TRBD2. V dropped 8 bases and J dropped 6; count of bases not matched to a gene: 7. The V gene's germline CDR1 is MNHEY and CDR2 SVGAGI. The CDR3 has 13 amino acids. The CDR3 DNA is TGTGCCAGCCGCGGGGGGCCCCCGGATACGCAGTATTTT. It is translated as CASRGGPPDTQYF.

This sequence joins TRBV5-5 and TRBJ2-1; the D gene is possibly TRBD1 (5 bases). The CDR3 sequence is 14 residues long. CDR1 and CDR2 from the germline V gene are SGHKS and YYEKEE (reference sequence). Deletions cut 3 bases from V and 6 bases from J, with 13 bases between. CDR3 bases: TGTGCCAGCAGCTCCGCCCCGACAGTCAATGAGCAGTTCTTC. This translates into CASSSAPTVNEQFF.

The CDR3 loop is CAWTRLTGETQYF. The CDR3 DNA reads as TGTGCCTGGACTAGGCTCACCGGGGAGACCCAGTACTTC. The chain joins TRBV30 to TRBJ2-5; D is undetermined. V was pared by 4 bases and J by 5 bases, with 14 bases between. The CDR3 has 13 amino acids. Germline V gene data show CDR1 as GTSNPN and CDR2 as SVGIG (reference sequence).

This chain's CDR3 is CASRSSGGAFYEQYF. CDR3 bases: TGTGCCAGTAGAAGTAGCGGGGGGGCCTTCTACGAGCAGTACTTC. The chain is built from TRBV19 and TRBJ2-7, with 11 bases matching TRBD2. This CDR3 is built from 15 residues. Germline V lookup: CDR1 LNHDA, CDR2 SQIVND (reference sequence). J lost 3 bases, V lost 6 bases, and 7 bases had no gene match.

The count of this clone is one. The chain links TRBV4-1 to TRBJ2-3, with D possibly TRBD2 on 5 matching bases. The CDR3 extends over 15 amino acids. Germline CDR1 is MGHRA and CDR2 is YSYEKL. With 3 bases removed from V and 0 bases from J, the gap between germline ends came to 10 bases. The CDR3 DNA follows: TGCGCCAGCAGCCACCTAGCTCCAAGCACAGATACGCAGTATTTT. It specifies CASSHLAPSTDTQYF.

The V call is TRBV13, the J call TRBJ1-1; tentative D call: TRBD1 (6 bases). The CDR3 has 17 amino acids. V lost 4 bases and J lost 2, with 20 bases in between. The V gene's germline CDR1 is PRHDT and CDR2 FYEKMQ (reference sequence). The CDR3 here is CASSYSGTTFPNTEAFF. CDR3 coding DNA: TGTGCCAGCAGCTATTCCGGGACAACCTTTCCTAACACTGAAGCTTTCTTT.

The chain carries TRBV11-3 and TRBJ2-1; D call uncertain. The CDR3 totals 14 residues. Trimming took off 5 bases at V and 6 bases at J, with 14 bases between the two ends. Germline V gives CDR1 SGHNT, CDR2 YENEEA. This chain's CDR3 is CASSLSGSGNEQFF. The CDR3, as DNA: TGTGCCAGCAGCCTAAGTGGTTCCGGCAATGAGCAGTTCTTC.

This clone came up once. CDR3 sequence: CASSIADEQFF. For the CDR3, the DNA is TGTGCCAGTAGTATAGCCGATGAGCAGTTCTTC. The V call is TRBV19, the J call TRBJ2-1; D remains ambiguous. Trimming removed 1 base from V and 8 bases from J, with 3 bases in between. The CDR3 contains 11 residues. Germline CDR1 is LNHDA and CDR2 is SQIVND (reference sequence).

The rearrangement joins TRBV6-5 to TRBJ1-4; possibly TRBD1 for D (5 bases). V was cut by 2 bases and J by 3 bases, with 7 bases left in between. Germline-derived CDR1 and CDR2 are MNHEY and SVGAGI. The CDR3 length is 14 residues. As DNA, the CDR3 is TGTGCCAGCAGTTACACAGGCTCTAATGAAAAACTGTTTTTT. Translation gives CASSYTGSNEKLFF.

The J gene is TRBJ2-3, the V gene TRBV11-2; D is perhaps TRBD2 (5 bases). V was shortened by 1 base and J by 3 bases, with 14 bases between the two germline ends. The CDR3 loop spans 16 amino acids. Germline values: CDR1 SGHAT, CDR2 FQNNGV. CDR3 in DNA: TGTGCCAGCAGCTTAGTACTAGGAAGATCGACAGATACGCAGTATTTT. This translates into CASSLVLGRSTDTQYF.

The chain recombines TRBV20-1 with TRBJ1-1; no clear D gene. The CDR3 is 12 residues long. Germline loops: CDR1 DFQATT, CDR2 SNEGSKA (reference sequence). V lost 3 bases to trimming and J lost 1 base, with 6 bases between them. CDR3: CSASLRNTEAFF. The CDR3 DNA is TGCAGTGCTAGTCTACGGAACACTGAAGCTTTCTTT.

The chain links TRBV10-1 to TRBJ1-5; no reliable D call. Germline values: CDR1 WNHNN, CDR2 SYGVQD (reference sequence). Trimming pared 5 bases from V and 0 bases from J, leaving 11 bases between. The CDR3 consists of 15 residues. The CDR3 here is CASSIPLGSNQPQHF. CDR3 sequence (DNA): TGCGCCAGCAGTATACCCCTCGGTAGCAATCAGCCCCAGCATTTT.

The chain has TRBV6-2 or TRBV6-3 and TRBJ1-2; D uncertain. V was pared by 5 bases and J by 3 bases, with 4 bases between. Germline-derived CDR1 and CDR2 are MNHEY and SVGEGT. This CDR3 is built from 11 residues. The CDR3 DNA reads as TGTGCCAGCAGTCCCGACTATGGCTACACCTTC. Its translation is CASSPDYGYTF.

This clone was detected only a few times. The V gene is TRBV10-3, the J gene TRBJ1-1; tentative D call: TRBD1 (5 bases). The CDR3 has 12 residues. V was shortened by 5 bases and J by 4 bases, with 8 bases between the two germline ends. Germline V CDR1 and CDR2: ENHRY, SYGVKD. The CDR3 sequence: CAISLGATEAFF. In DNA, the CDR3 is TGTGCCATCAGTCTTGGGGCCACTGAAGCTTTCTTT.

This clone was seen only a few times. The chain combines TRBV18 with TRBJ1-1; D call uncertain. V was trimmed by 2 bases and J by 0 bases, leaving 13 bases between them. The CDR3 totals 16 residues. The germline CDR1 and CDR2 sequences are KGHSH and LQKENI. The CDR3 region is CASSPRQVRMNTEAFF. The CDR3 DNA is TGTGCCAGCTCACCAAGGCAGGTTAGGATGAACACTGAAGCTTTCTTT.

The chain carries TRBV6-5 and TRBJ2-7; a weak D match, TRBD1 (6 bases). Trimming shortened V by 4 bases and J by 3 bases, and 16 bases separated the two germline ends. Per the germline V gene, CDR1 is MNHEY and CDR2 is SVGAGI. This CDR3 spans 15 amino acids. CDR3 in amino acids: CASSSRQAHRYEQYF. CDR3 DNA: TGTGCCAGCAGTTCCCGACAGGCTCACCGCTACGAGCAGTACTTC.

The chain uses TRBV27 and TRBJ1-6; TRBD1 aligns across 8 bases. The V and J ends lost 7 bases and 8 bases, in that order; junction bases with no gene match: 10. Per the germline V gene, CDR1 is MNHEY and CDR2 is SMNVEV (reference sequence). This CDR3 region has 15 residues. The CDR3 region has the DNA TGTGCCAGCACCAGCAAGACAGGGGTAGATTCACCCCTCCACTTT. Its translation is CASTSKTGVDSPLHF.

The chain links TRBV7-9 to TRBJ1-2, with a weak D call TRBD1 (5 bases). The CDR3 runs 13 residues. The V gene lost 1 base and the J gene lost 5 bases, with 8 bases spanning the gap. Germline CDR1 and CDR2: SEHNR and FQNEAQ (reference sequence). In DNA form, the CDR3 reads TGTGCCAGCAGCTTAGAAGGGGAATATGGCTACACCTTC. Translated: CASSLEGEYGYTF.

V is TRBV11-2 and J is TRBJ2-7; TRBD1 agrees at 7 bases. The CDR3 has 15 amino acids. Germline assignment: CDR1 SGHAT and CDR2 FQNNGV. J lost 3 bases, V lost 1 base, and 6 bases had no gene match. The CDR3 sequence is CASSLVGGQVYEQYF. In DNA form, the CDR3 reads TGTGCCAGCAGCTTAGTAGGCGGACAGGTCTACGAGCAGTACTTC.

The chain recombines TRBV7-2 with TRBJ2-7; 11 nucleotides line up with TRBD2. Per the germline V gene, CDR1 is SGHTA and CDR2 is FQGNSA. This CDR3 has 13 amino acids. Unmatched junction bases numbered 5, after V lost 6 bases and J lost 7 bases. The chain's CDR3 is CASSSSGGLEQYF. The CDR3 DNA reads TGTGCCAGCAGTTCTAGCGGGGGGTTAGAGCAGTACTTC.

V gene TRBV6-1 combines with J gene TRBJ1-1; no clear D gene. The CDR3 extends over 14 amino acids. CDR1 is MNHNS and CDR2 is SASEGT in the germline V gene. V was pared by 1 base and J by 10 bases, with 16 bases between. CDR3 coding DNA: TGTGCCAGCAGTGAAGAGGTGCCTCCGCGAGGAGCTTTCTTT. This encodes CASSEEVPPRGAFF.